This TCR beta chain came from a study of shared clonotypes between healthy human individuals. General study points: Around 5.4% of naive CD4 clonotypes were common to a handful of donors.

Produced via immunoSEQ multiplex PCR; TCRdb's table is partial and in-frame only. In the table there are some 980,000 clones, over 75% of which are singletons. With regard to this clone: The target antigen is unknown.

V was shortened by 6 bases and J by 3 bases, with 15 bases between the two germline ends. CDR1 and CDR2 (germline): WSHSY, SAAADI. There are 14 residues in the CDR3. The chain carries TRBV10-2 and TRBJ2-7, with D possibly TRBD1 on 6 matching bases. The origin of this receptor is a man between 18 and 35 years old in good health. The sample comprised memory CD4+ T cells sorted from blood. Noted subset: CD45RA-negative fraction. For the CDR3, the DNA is TGCGCCAGCAGCCGGGACAAGTCTGGCTACGAGCAGTACTTC. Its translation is CASSRDKSGYEQYF.